This T cell receptor beta chain was identified in a study of blood T cell repertoires in COVID-19. The germline V gene encodes CDR1 SGHNT and CDR2 YENEEA. Between the trimmed V and J ends, which lost 5 bases and 4 bases, there was a span of 18 bases. CDR3 length: 16 amino acids. Profiling relied on immunoSEQ multiplex PCR, and the TCRdb table lists in-frame clones only, not all of them. The sample lists a few hundred thousand clones, 70% to 90% occurring once. Source material: peripheral blood. This chain links TRBV11-3 with TRBJ2-1; D remains unclear. The receptor comes from a woman aged 25 to 39 with COVID-19, enrolled during active disease. The CDR3 DNA follows: TGTGCCAGCAGCCCGACTCCTAGTTCCTTATACAATGAGCAGTTCTTC. Its translation is CASSPTPSSLYNEQFF.